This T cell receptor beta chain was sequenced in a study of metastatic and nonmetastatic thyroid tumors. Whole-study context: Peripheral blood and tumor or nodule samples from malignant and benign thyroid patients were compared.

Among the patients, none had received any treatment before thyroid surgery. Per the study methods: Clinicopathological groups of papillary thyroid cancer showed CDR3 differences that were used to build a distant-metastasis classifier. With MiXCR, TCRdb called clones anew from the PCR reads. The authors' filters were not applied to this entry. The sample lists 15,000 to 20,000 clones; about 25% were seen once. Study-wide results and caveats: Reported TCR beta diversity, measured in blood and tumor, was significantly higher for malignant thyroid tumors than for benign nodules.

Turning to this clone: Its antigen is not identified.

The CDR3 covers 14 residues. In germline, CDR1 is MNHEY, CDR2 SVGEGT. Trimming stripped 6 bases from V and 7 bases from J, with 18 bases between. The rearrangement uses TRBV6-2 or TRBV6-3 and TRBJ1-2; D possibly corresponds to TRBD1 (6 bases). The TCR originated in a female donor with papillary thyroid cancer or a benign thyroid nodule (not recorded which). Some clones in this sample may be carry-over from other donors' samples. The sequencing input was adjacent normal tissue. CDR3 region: CASSPDSSSGGYTF. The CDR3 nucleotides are TGTGCCAGCAGCCCGGACAGCTCCTCTGGTGGCTACACCTTC.